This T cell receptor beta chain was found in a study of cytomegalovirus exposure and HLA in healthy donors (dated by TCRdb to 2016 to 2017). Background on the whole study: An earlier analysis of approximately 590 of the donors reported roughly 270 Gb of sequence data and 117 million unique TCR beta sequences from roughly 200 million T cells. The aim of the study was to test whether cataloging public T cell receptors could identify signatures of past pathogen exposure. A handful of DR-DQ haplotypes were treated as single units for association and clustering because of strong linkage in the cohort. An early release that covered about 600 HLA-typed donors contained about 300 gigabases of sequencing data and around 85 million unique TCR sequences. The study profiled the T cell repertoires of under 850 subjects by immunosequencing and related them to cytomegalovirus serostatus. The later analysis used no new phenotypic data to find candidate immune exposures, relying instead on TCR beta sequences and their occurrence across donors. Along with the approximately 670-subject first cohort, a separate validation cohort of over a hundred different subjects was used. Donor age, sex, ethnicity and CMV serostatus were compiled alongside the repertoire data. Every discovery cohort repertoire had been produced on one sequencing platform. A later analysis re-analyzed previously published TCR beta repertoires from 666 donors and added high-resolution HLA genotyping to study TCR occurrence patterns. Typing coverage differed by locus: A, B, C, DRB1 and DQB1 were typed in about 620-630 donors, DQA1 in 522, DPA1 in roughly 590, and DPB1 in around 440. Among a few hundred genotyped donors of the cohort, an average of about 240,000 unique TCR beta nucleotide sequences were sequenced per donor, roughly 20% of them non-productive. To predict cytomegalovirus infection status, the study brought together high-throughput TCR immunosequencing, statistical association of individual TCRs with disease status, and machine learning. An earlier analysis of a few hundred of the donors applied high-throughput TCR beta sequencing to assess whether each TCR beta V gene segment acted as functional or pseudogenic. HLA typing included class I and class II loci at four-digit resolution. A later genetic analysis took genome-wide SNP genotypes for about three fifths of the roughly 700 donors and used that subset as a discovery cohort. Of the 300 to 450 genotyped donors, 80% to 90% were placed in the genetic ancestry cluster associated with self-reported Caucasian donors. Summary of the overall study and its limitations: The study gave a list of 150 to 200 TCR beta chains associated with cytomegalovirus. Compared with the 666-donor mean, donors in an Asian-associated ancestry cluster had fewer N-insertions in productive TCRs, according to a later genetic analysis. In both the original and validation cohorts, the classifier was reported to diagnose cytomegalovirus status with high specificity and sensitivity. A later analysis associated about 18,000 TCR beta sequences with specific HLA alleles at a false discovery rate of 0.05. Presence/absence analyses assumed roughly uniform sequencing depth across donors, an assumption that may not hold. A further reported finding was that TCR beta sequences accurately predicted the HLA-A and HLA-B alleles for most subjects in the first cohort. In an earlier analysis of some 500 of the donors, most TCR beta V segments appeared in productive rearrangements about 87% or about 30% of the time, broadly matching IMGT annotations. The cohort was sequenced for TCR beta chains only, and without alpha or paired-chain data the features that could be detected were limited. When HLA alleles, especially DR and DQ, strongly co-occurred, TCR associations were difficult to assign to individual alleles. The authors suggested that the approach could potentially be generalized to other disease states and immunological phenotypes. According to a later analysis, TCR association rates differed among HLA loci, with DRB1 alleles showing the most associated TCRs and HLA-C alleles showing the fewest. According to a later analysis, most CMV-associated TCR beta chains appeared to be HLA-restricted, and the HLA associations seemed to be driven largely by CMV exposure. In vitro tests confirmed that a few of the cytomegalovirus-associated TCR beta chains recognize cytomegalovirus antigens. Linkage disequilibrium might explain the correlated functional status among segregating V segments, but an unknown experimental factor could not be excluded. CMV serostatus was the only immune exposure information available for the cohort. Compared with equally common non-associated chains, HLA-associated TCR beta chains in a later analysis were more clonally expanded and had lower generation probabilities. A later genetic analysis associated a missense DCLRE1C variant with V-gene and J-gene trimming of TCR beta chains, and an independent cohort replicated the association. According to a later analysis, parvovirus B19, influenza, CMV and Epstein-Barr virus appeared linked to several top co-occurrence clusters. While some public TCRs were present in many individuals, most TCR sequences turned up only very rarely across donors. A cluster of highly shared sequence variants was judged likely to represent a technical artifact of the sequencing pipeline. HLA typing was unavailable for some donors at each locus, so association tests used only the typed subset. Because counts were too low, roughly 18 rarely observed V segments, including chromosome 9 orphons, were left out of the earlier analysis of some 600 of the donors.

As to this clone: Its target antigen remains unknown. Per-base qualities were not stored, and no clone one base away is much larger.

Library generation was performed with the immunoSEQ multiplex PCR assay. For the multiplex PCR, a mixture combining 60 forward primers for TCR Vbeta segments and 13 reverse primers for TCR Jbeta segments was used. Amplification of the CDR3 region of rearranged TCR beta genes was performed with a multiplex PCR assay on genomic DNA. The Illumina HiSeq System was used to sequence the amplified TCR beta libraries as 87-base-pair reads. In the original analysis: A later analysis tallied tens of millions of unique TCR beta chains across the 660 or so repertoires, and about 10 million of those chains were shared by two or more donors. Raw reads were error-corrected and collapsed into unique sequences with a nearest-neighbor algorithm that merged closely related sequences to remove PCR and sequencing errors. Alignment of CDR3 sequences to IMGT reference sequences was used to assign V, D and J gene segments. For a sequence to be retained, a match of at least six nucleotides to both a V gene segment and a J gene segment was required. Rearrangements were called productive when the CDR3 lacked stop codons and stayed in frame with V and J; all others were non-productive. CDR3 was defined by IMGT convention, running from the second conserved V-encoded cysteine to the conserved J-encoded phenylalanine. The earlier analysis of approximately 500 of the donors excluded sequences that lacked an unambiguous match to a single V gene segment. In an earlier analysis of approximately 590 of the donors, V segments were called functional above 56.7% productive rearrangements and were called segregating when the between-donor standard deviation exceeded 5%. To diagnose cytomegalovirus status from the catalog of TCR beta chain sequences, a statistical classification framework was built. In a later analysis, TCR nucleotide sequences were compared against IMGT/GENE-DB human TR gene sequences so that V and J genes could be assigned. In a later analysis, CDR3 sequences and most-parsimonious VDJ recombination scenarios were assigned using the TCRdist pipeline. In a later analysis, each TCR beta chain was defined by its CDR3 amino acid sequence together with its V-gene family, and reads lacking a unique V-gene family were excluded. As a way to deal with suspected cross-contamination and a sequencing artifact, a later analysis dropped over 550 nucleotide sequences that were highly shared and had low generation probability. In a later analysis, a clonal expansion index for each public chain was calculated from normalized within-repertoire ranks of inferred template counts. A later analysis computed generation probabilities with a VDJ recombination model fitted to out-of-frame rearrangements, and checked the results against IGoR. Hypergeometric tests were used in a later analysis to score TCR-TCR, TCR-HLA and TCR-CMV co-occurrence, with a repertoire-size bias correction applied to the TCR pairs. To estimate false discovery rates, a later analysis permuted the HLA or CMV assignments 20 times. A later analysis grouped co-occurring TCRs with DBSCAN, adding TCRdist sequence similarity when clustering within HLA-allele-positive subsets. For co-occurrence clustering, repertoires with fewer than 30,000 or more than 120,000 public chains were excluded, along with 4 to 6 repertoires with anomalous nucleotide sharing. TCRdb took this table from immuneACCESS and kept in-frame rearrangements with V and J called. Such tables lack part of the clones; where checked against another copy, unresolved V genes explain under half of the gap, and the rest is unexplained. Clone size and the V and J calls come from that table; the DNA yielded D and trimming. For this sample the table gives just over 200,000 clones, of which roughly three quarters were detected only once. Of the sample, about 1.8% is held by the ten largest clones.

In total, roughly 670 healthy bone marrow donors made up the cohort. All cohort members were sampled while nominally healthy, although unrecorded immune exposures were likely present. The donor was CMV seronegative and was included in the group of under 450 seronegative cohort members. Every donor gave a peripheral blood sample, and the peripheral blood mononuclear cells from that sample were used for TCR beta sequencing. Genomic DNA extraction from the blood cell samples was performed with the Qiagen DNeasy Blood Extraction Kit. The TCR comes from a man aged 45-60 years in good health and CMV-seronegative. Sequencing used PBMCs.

The CDR3 protein sequence reads: CASSRWGGVGNEQFF. At the DNA level, the sequence is TGTGCCAGCAGCAGATGGGGGGGTGTGGGCAATGAGCAGTTCTTC. This chain is built from TRBV2 and TRBJ2-1; 7 middle bases align to TRBD2. From the germline V gene, CDR1 is SNHLY and CDR2 is FYNNEI. From the cysteine through the phenylalanine, the CDR3 covers 15 amino acids. The kept DNA is CDR3 alone, 45 bases in frame from the first base. After removal of 6 bases from V and 6 bases from J, the junction retains 11 bases not matched to a gene.